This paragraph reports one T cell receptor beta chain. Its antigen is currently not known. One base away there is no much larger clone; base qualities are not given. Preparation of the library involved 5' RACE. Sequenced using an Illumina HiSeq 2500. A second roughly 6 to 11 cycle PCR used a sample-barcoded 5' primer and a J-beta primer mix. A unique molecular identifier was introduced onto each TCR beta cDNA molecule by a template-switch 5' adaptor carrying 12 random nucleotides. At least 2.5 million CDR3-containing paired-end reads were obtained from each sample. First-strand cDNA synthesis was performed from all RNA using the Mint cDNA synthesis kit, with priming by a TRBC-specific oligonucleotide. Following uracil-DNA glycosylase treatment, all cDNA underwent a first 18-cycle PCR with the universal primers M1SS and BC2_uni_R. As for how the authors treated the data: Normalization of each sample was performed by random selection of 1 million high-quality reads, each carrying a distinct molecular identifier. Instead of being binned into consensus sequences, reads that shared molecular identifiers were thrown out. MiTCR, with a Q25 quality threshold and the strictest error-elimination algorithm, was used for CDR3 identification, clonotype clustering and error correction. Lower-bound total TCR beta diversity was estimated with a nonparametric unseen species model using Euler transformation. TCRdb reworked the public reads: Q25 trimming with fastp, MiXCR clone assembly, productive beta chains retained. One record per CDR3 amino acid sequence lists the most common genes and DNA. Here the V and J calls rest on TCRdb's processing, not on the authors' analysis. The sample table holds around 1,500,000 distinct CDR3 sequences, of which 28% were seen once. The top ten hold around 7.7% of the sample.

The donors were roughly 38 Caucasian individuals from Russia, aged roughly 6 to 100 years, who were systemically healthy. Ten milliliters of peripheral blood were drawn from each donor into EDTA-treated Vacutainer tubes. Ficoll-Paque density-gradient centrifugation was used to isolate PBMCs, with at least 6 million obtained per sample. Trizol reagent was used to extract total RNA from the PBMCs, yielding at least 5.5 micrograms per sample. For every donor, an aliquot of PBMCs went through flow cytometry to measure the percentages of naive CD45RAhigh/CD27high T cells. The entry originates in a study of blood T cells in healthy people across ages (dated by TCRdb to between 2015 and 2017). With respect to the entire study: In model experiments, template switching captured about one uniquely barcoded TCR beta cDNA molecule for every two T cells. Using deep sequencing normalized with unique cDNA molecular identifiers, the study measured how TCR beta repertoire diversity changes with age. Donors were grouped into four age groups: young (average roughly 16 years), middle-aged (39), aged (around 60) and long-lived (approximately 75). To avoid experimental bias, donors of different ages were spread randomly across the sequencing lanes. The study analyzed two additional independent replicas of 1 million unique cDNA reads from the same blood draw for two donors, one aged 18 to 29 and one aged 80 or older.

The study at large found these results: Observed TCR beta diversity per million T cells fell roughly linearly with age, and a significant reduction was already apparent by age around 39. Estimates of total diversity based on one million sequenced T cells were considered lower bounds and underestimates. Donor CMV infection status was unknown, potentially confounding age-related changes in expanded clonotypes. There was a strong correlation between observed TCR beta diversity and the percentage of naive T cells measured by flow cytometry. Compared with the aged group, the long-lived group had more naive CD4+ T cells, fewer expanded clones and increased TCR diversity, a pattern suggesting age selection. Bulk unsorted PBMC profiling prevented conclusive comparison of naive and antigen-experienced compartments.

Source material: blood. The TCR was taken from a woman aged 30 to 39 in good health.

The CDR3 sequence is CASSAQSGSNYGYTF. The bases are TGTGCCAGCAGCGCCCAGTCGGGGTCCAACTATGGCTACACCTTC. Recombination connected TRBV9 to TRBJ1-2; there is no confident call for the D gene. The germline V gene specifies SGDLS as CDR1 and YYNGEE as CDR2. Taken from cysteine to phenylalanine, the CDR3 has 15 residues. Kept here is only the CDR3 DNA, which spans 45 bases and is read in frame from base 1. The germline ends are 14 bases apart after V is trimmed by 3 bases and J by 2 bases.